Included here is one T cell receptor (beta chain) sequence, with context. Repertoires were generated with immunoSEQ multiplex PCR, while TCRdb's copy carries only in-frame clones and drops some. The sample has 250,000 to 300,000 clones; approximately 88% are singletons. This entry comes from a study of blood T cell repertoires in COVID-19. The CDR3 is 17 residues long. Germline loops: CDR1 SGHRS, CDR2 YFSETQ. Losses at the gene ends were 4 bases for V and 2 bases for J; bases not matched to a gene: 9. This clonotype was sampled from a man aged 50-59 years with acute or convalescent COVID-19. Sequences were obtained from peripheral blood. The rearrangement joins TRBV5-1 to TRBJ2-2, with 9 bases that match TRBD1. CDR3 loop: CASSEPPGQGNTGELFF. The DNA of the CDR3 is TGCGCCAGCAGCGAGCCCCCGGGACAGGGTAACACCGGGGAGCTGTTTTTT.